In this sample, the clone carrying this T cell receptor (beta chain) turned up a few times. The entry originates in a study of control samples from healthy donors and cancer patients. Only in-frame clones appear in the TCRdb table, and some are missing; sequencing was by immunoSEQ multiplex PCR. The sample shows 150,000 or so clones, roughly 90% of them seen only once. The CDR3 is 16 amino acids. Deletions cut 4 bases from V and 4 bases from J, with 17 bases between. Germline values: CDR1 MGHRA, CDR2 YSYEKL. Source material: blood. The chain is built from TRBV4-1 and TRBJ1-5, with a tentative D call TRBD1 (6 bases). This clonotype originated in a woman aged 25 to 39 in good health. The CDR3 loop reads CASSPLGGTPNQPQHF. The CDR3 region has the DNA TGCGCCAGCAGCCCATTAGGGGGGACGCCAAATCAGCCCCAGCATTTT.